A single sample is the source of the 15 T cell receptor beta chains below, sequenced in a study of Ad26.COV2.S vaccination and SARS-CoV-2 variants. TCRdb's table, derived via immunoSEQ multiplex PCR, lists solely in-frame clones and lacks some. This sample has about 460,000 clones, with roughly nine tenths found just once. Treatment: 15 to 20 received Ad26.COV2.S at low or high dose, single or two shots; about 5 received placebo; per-sample allocation not given. Sampling was performed 63 days after the first vaccine or placebo injection. The sample in question was peripheral blood, obtained in a trial of Ad26.COV2.S vaccine versus placebo. The receptor set was obtained from a person between 18 and 60 years old who received the Ad26.COV2.S COVID-19 vaccine or a placebo.

This clone was picked up one time. The chain is built from TRBV30 and TRBJ1-5; tentative D call: TRBD1 (5 bases). Germline V CDR1 and CDR2: GTSNPN, SVGIG (reference sequence). V was clipped by 4 bases and J by 3 bases, with 16 bases between them. The CDR3 covers 15 residues. The CDR3 sequence: CAWKLCRRVNQPQHF. The CDR3 region has the DNA TGTGCCTGGAAGCTCTGTCGCAGGGTCAATCAGCCCCAGCATTTT.

The chain has TRBV10-1 and TRBJ1-2; 8 bases are a match to TRBD1. The ends lost 7 bases at V and 6 bases at J; junction bases unmatched: 10. From germline, CDR1 is WNHNN and CDR2 SYGVQD (reference sequence). CDR3 size: 14 residues. DNA of the CDR3: TGCGCCAGCAACTGGACAGGGCGTCCGGATGGCTACACCTTC. Translating it yields CASNWTGRPDGYTF.

The chain joins TRBV28 to TRBJ1-1; D may be TRBD1 (5 bases). From germline, CDR1 is MDHEN and CDR2 SYDVKM. The CDR3 has 13 residues. Trimming removed 4 bases at V and 4 bases at J, with 10 bases between. As DNA, the CDR3 is TGTGCCAGCAGTTCTGGGGGGATCACTGAAGCTTTCTTT. This gives the protein CASSSGGITEAFF.

The chain uses TRBV10-3 and TRBJ2-1, with 11 nucleotides matching TRBD2. V shed 10 bases and J 6 bases; nucleotides not matched to a gene: 11. The CDR3 sequence is 15 residues long. CDR1 and CDR2 (germline): ENHRY, SYGVKD. CDR3 sequence (DNA): TGTGCCACTACGCCAACCGGGACTAGCGGCAATGAGCAGTTCTTC. It translates to CATTPTGTSGNEQFF.

V gene TRBV2 combines with J gene TRBJ1-2; D unclear. In germline, CDR1 is SNHLY, CDR2 FYNNEI. V dropped 10 bases and J dropped 4 bases, with 16 bases sitting between them. The CDR3 is made up of 13 amino acids. The DNA of the CDR3 is TGTGCCATCCCCGACTGGGCAGGCTATGGCTACACCTTC. This translates into CAIPDWAGYGYTF.

This chain connects TRBV30 to TRBJ1-2; no clear D. The CDR3 extends over 14 amino acids. The germline V and J ends were trimmed by 3 bases and 4 bases, with 15 bases remaining between them. The germline V gene has CDR1 GTSNPN and CDR2 SVGIG (reference sequence). DNA of the CDR3: TGTGCCTGGAGGGCCATCACGGGAGGCTATGGCTACACCTTC. Translating it yields CAWRAITGGYGYTF.

The chain has TRBV11-2 and TRBJ2-7; D perhaps matches TRBD2 (7 bases). CDR3 length: 14 residues. V dropped 6 bases and J dropped 2 bases, with 14 bases sitting between them. Germline V gene lookup returns CDR1 SGHAT and CDR2 FQNNGV. The CDR3 reads CASSWGGPTYEQYF. CDR3 sequence (DNA): TGTGCCAGCAGTTGGGGGGGCCCGACCTACGAGCAGTACTTC.

This rearrangement joins TRBV7-6 to TRBJ2-1; TRBD2 matches at 9 bases. Germline CDR1 reads SGHVS; CDR2 reads FNYEAQ. This CDR3 has 17 amino acids. V lost 4 bases and J lost 9; bases outside the gene matches: 16. The CDR3 is CASSSLAGVAGEGEQFF. The CDR3 DNA reads TGTGCCAGCAGCTCCCTCGCGGGCGTAGCGGGAGAAGGTGAGCAGTTCTTC. Full variable domain (remainder filled in from reference TRBV7-6 and TRBJ2-1): GAGVSQSPRYKVTKRGQDVALRCDPISGHVSLYWYRQALGQGPEFLTYFNYEAQQDKSGLPNDRFSAERPEGSISTLTIQRTEQRDSAMYRCASSSLAGVAGEGEQFFGPGTRLTVL.

Only one count was recorded for this clone. V is TRBV27 and J is TRBJ2-7; TRBD1 matches 7 bases. The CDR3 is made up of 14 amino acids. Trimming at V came to 6 bases and at J to 1 base, leaving 6 bases not matched to a gene. Germline-derived CDR1 and CDR2 are MNHEY and SMNVEV (reference sequence). CDR3 sequence reads: CASSRQGPSYEQYF. The CDR3, as DNA: TGTGCCAGCAGCCGACAGGGTCCTTCCTACGAGCAGTACTTC.

This chain links TRBV7-2 with TRBJ2-2, with TRBD1 as a possible D gene (5 bases). CDR1 and CDR2 (germline): SGHTA, FQGNSA. CDR3 length equals 15 residues. Deletions cut 0 bases from V and 4 bases from J, with 9 bases between. The CDR3 sequence is CASSLAGVGTGELFF. CDR3 sequence (DNA): TGTGCCAGCAGCTTAGCAGGGGTAGGCACCGGGGAGCTGTTTTTT.

This chain links TRBV5-6 with TRBJ2-1; TRBD2 aligns across 7 bases. V lost 1 base to trimming and J lost 9 bases; unmatched junction nucleotides: 4. CDR3 length: 13 amino acids. Germline CDR1 reads SGHDT; CDR2 reads YYEEEE. For the CDR3, the DNA is TGTGCCAGCAGCTTGCCCGTAGCGGGTGAGCAGTTCTTC. It translates to CASSLPVAGEQFF. Full variable domain (rest looked up from reference TRBV5-6 and TRBJ2-1): DAGVTQSPTHLIKTRGQQVTLRCSPKSGHDTVSWYQQALGQGPQFIFQYYEEEERQRGNFPDRFSGHQFPNYSSELNVNALLLGDSALYLCASSLPVAGEQFFGPGTRLTVL.

The V gene is TRBV9, the J gene TRBJ2-1; maybe TRBD2 (6 bases). Germline loops: CDR1 SGDLS, CDR2 YYNGEE. The CDR3 totals 15 residues. The V gene lost 3 bases and the J gene lost 10 bases, with 20 bases spanning the gap. CDR3 loop: CASSARDSVNVEQFF. In DNA, the CDR3 is TGTGCCAGCAGCGCCCGGGACTCCGTTAATGTCGAGCAGTTCTTC.

CDR3 nucleotides: TGTGCCAGCAGCTGGCGGAGCAGGGGTGTGGACGAGCAGTACTTC. Residues: CASSWRSRGVDEQYF. V is TRBV7-8 and J is TRBJ2-7; D might be TRBD1 (6 bases). In germline, CDR1 is SGHVS, CDR2 FQNEAQ. V gave up 4 bases and J gave up 5 bases, with 18 bases separating them. The CDR3 totals 15 residues.

This clone was counted once. CDR3 amino acids: CASSQTGRSNYEQYF. The CDR3 DNA reads as TGCGCCAGCAGCCAAACGGGACGGTCAAACTACGAGCAGTACTTC. V and J are TRBV5-1 and TRBJ2-7; either TRBD1 or TRBD2 may fit D (5 bases each). The ends were cut back, 4 bases at V and 3 bases at J, with 17 bases in the middle. This CDR3 is built from 15 residues. Germline V gene data show CDR1 as SGHRS and CDR2 as YFSETQ.

V usage is TRBV7-9 and J usage is TRBJ1-1; D call uncertain. The CDR3 totals 11 residues. Per the germline V gene, CDR1 is SEHNR and CDR2 is FQNEAQ (reference sequence). V was trimmed by 10 bases and J by 0 bases, leaving 6 bases between them. CDR3 sequence reads: CAIQLNTEAFF. CDR3 coding DNA: TGTGCCATACAGTTGAACACTGAAGCTTTCTTT.